This T cell receptor (beta chain) came from a study of T cell repertoires in cytomegalovirus infection. Via MiXCR, TCRdb re-called the reads, giving one row per CDR3 protein. The table records around 530,000 distinct CDR3 sequences, approximately 15% of them present only once. This CDR3 comprises 15 residues. The germline gives CDR1 MDHEN, CDR2 SYDVKM. V lost 5 bases and J lost 5, with 16 bases in between. The chain is built from TRBV28 and TRBJ2-1, with D possibly matching TRBD1 (6 bases). The origin of this receptor is a human donor in good health (CMV status not recorded). Some clones in this sample may be carry-over from other donors' samples. The sequenced sample was CD8+ T cells from PBMCs. For the CDR3, the DNA is TGTGCCAGCAGTGGGGACAACGGGCTTAACAATGAGCAGTTCTTC. It encodes CASSGDNGLNNEQFF.